What follows are 8 T cell receptor beta chains derived from one specimen sequenced in a study of post-analysis software for immune sequencing data. General study results and limits: With TRBV5-6, TRBV5-1 and TRBV20-1 included, 4 or 5 TRBV segments were more frequent in patients than in controls.

Each TCR beta cDNA library carried unique molecular identifiers. TCRdb used MiXCR to reprocess the PCR reads, holding one entry per CDR3 protein. Among hundreds of thousands of distinct CDR3 sequences, 44% were seen once, and the ten largest hold around 1.7%. No antigen has been identified for these receptors. Sample: blood. The receptors originated from a girl between 5 and 17 years old with multiple sclerosis.

The chain links TRBV7-2 to TRBJ2-7; D not certain. The CDR3 consists of 13 residues. Trimming removed 2 bases from V and 3 bases from J, with 8 bases in between. The V gene's germline CDR1 is SGHTA and CDR2 FQGNSA. In DNA form, the CDR3 reads TGTGCCAGCAGCTTAAAACAGTACTACGAGCAGTACTTC. Translation: CASSLKQYYEQYF.

This clonotype has a handful of counts. CDR3 DNA: TGTGCCAGCAGTGAAGCTGGGGCTAGCGGGAGGCTTGATACAGATACGCAGTATTTT. Translated, it gives CASSEAGASGRLDTDTQYF. The chain joins TRBV2 to TRBJ2-3, with 11 bases that match TRBD2. Germline CDR1 SNHLY, CDR2 FYNNEI. This CDR3 spans 19 amino acids. V was clipped by 0 bases and J by 3 bases; unmatched bases: 11.

The chain employs TRBV12-3 or TRBV12-4 and TRBJ2-4; D is uncertain. This CDR3 has 16 amino acids. Trimming cost V 1 base and J 6 bases, with 16 bases left between them. The CDR3 sequence: CASSLGTAQAGNIQYF. CDR3 DNA sequence: TGTGCCAGCAGTTTAGGAACCGCTCAAGCCGGAAACATTCAGTACTTC.

The rearrangement links TRBV12-3 or TRBV12-4 to TRBJ2-3, with 9 bases aligning to TRBD2. This CDR3 has 15 amino acids. After removal of 1 base from V and 5 bases from J, the junction contained 4 bases not matched to a gene. The CDR3 sequence is CASSLVGGRVDTQYF. The CDR3 DNA is TGTGCCAGCAGTTTAGTTGGCGGGAGGGTAGATACGCAGTATTTT.

For this clonotype: This clone may be a read error of a much larger clone one base away. The chain has TRBV7-8 and TRBJ2-1, with no clear D. Per the germline V gene, CDR1 is SGHVS and CDR2 is FQNEAQ. CDR3 size: 13 residues. V lost 5 bases to trimming and J lost 4 bases, with 9 bases between them. CDR3 DNA sequence: TGTGCCAGCAGCCCGTTTGGATACAATGAGCAGTTCTTC. It yields the protein CASSPFGYNEQFF.

The chain uses TRBV20-1 and TRBJ2-7, with no clear D. The V gene's germline CDR1 is DFQATT and CDR2 SNEGSKA (reference sequence). Deletions cut 3 bases from V and 3 bases from J, with 9 bases between. The CDR3 length is 12 residues. This CDR3 reads CSARRDYYEQYF. CDR3 nucleotide sequence: TGCAGTGCTAGGCGAGATTACTACGAGCAGTACTTC.

This clonotype occurred many times. This chain uses TRBV4-1 with TRBJ1-2; maybe TRBD1 (5 bases). V gave up 3 bases and J gave up 8 bases, with 16 bases separating them. Germline values: CDR1 MGHRA, CDR2 YSYEKL. The CDR3 has 14 amino acids. CDR3 sequence: CASSQGTLAGGYTF. CDR3 in DNA: TGCGCCAGCAGCCAGGGGACCCTCGCGGGAGGCTACACCTTC.

V is TRBV24-1 and J is TRBJ1-4; D gene unclear. With 6 bases removed from V and 7 bases from J, the gap between germline ends came to 11 bases. The CDR3 has 13 residues. CDR1 KGHDR and CDR2 SFDVKD come from the germline V gene. In nucleotides, the CDR3 is TGTGCCACCAGTTCGACGGGAGGTGAAAAACTGTTTTTT. It encodes CATSSTGGEKLFF.